This T cell receptor (beta chain) appears in the sequencing data of a study of cytomegalovirus exposure and HLA in healthy donors. Across the study: Counted in an early data release were 75 million to 85 million unique TCRs from HLA-typed donors.

The CDR3 runs 16 residues. The germline CDR1 and CDR2 sequences are SEHNR and FQNEAQ (reference sequence). The V gene lost 2 bases and the J gene lost 3 bases, with 17 bases spanning the gap. General study points: Common viral pathogens (according to a later analysis) appeared linked to several of the most significant clusters. A later analysis linked a missense DCLRE1C variant to TCR beta V- and J-gene trimming. An assumption of roughly uniform sequencing depth across donors underlay the presence/absence analyses.

This PCR relied on a set of 60 Vbeta primers and 13 Jbeta primers. Assay used: immunoSEQ multiplex PCR; TCRdb lists only in-frame clones, some missing. The sample yields around 100,000 clones, 75% to 85% seen once. About this clone: What it binds is unknown.

The clonotype originates from a man in his thirties or forties in good health and CMV-seropositive. The sequenced sample was PBMCs. The chain employs TRBV7-9 and TRBJ2-7, with D uncertain. The CDR3 spells CASSLIPAFGVYEQYF. DNA of the CDR3: TGTGCCAGCAGCTTAATTCCGGCCTTCGGAGTCTACGAGCAGTACTTC.